The 5 T cell receptor beta chains in this list originate from one sample, sequenced in a study of vaccination effects on CD4 cells after COVID-19. The authors isolated CD4+ T cells after less than eleven days of culture. Clones were sequenced by immunoSEQ multiplex PCR, and TCRdb holds only the in-frame ones, with some missing. The data show around 70,000 clones, approximately 80% seen once. The antigens these receptors bind are not known. The source material was CD4+ T cells from PBMCs cultured without peptide, sampled before COVID-19 vaccination. Receptors originate from a human donor who received a COVID-19 vaccine.

The chain employs TRBV4-1 and TRBJ2-7; D may match TRBD1 or TRBD2 (5 bases each). Germline CDR1 MGHRA, CDR2 YSYEKL. This CDR3 has 14 amino acids. The V end lost 1 base, the J end lost 7 bases, and 14 bases lay between the germline ends. Here the CDR3 reads CASSQGGSEGEQYV. The CDR3 DNA reads TGCGCCAGCAGCCAAGGGGGCTCCGAGGGGGAGCAGTACGTC.

This chain joins TRBV21-1 and TRBJ2-7. TRBV21-1 is a recognized pseudogene. The CDR3 contains 12 residues. CDR3 loop: CASSIMGYEQYV. DNA for the CDR3: TGTGCCAGCAGCATAATGGGATACGAGCAGTACGTC.

The chain combines TRBV11-2 with TRBJ1-4; D uncertain. V was shortened by 5 bases and J by 10 bases, with 14 bases between the two germline ends. The CDR3 has 13 residues. Germline CDR1 is SGHAT and CDR2 is FQNNGV. The CDR3 sequence: CASSPSRWGKLFF. DNA of the CDR3: TGTGCCAGCAGCCCTAGCAGGTGGGGAAAACTGTTTTTT.

The chain uses TRBV5-1 and TRBJ2-2; D may match TRBD1 or TRBD2 (5 bases each). Trimming removed 2 bases at V and 1 base at J, with 9 bases between. This CDR3 is 15 amino acids long. CDR1 and CDR2 from the germline V gene are SGHRS and YFSETQ. CDR3 sequence (DNA): TGCGCCAGCAGCTTCGGGACCATGAACACCGGGGAGCTGTTTTTT. Translating it yields CASSFGTMNTGELFF. Variable domain in full (rest from reference TRBV5-1 and TRBJ2-2): KAGVTQTPRYLIKTRGQQVTLSCSPISGHRSVSWYQQTPGQGLQFLFEYFSETQRNKGNFPGRFSGRQFSNSRSEMNVSTLELGDSALYLCASSFGTMNTGELFFGEGSRLTVL.

This chain uses TRBV9 with TRBJ2-1; D may be TRBD1 or TRBD2 (5 bases each). From germline, CDR1 is SGDLS and CDR2 YYNGEE. CDR3 length: 15 amino acids. V lost 0 bases to trimming and J lost 9 bases, with 16 bases between them. The CDR3 here is CASSVGPLLGTEQFF. The DNA for the CDR3 is TGTGCCAGCAGCGTAGGGCCCCTCCTCGGGACTGAGCAGTTCTTC.